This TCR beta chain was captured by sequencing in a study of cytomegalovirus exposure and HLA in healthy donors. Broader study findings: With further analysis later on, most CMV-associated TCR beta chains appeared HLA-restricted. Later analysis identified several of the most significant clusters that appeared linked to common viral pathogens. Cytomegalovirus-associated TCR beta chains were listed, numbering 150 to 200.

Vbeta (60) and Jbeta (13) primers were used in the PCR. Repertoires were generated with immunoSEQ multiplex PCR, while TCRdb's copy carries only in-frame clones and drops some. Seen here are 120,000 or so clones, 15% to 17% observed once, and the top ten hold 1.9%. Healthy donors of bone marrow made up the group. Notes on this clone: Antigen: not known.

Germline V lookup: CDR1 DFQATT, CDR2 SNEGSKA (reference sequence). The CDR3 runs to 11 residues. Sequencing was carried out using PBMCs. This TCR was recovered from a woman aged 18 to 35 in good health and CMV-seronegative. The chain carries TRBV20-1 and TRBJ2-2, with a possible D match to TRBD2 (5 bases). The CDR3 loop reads CRGEGGGELFF. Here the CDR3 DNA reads TGCAGGGGAGAAGGAGGAGGGGAGCTGTTTTTT.